The 23 T cell receptor beta chains below come from one sample, sequenced in a study of blood T cell repertoires in COVID-19. The method was immunoSEQ multiplex PCR; TCRdb's version includes in-frame clones alone and lacks a portion of them. The sample includes some 280,000 clones, 80% to 90% of them seen just once. Sequencing used peripheral blood. These receptor sequences come from a woman in her twenties or thirties with active or convalescent COVID-19.

The chain is built from TRBV19 and TRBJ1-6; D remains ambiguous. Germline V gene lookup returns CDR1 LNHDA and CDR2 SQIVND (reference sequence). Trimming pared 5 bases from V and 7 bases from J, leaving 6 bases between. This CDR3 comprises 12 residues. The CDR3 protein is CASSDGNSPLHF. Written as DNA, the CDR3 is TGTGCCAGTAGTGACGGGAATTCACCCCTCCACTTT.

The chain carries TRBV7-9 and TRBJ1-6; TRBD1 aligns across 7 bases. Per germline, CDR1 SEHNR and CDR2 FQNEAQ (reference sequence). The CDR3 spans 16 residues. After removal of 2 bases from V and 2 bases from J, the junction contained 3 bases not matched to a gene. The CDR3 DNA is TGTGCCAGCAGCTTACTGACAGGGACCTATAATTCACCCCTCCACTTT. Translation gives CASSLLTGTYNSPLHF.

This clone was observed once. This chain uses TRBV6-5 with TRBJ2-3; possible D gene TRBD2, 6 bases. This CDR3 region has 14 residues. V gave up 7 bases and J gave up 7 bases, with 18 bases separating them. Looked up from germline, CDR1 is MNHEY and CDR2 is SVGAGI. CDR3 sequence (DNA): TGTGCCAGCATCGACGGGGGATGGGTCAATACGCAGTATTTT. Its protein is CASIDGGWVNTQYF.

This clone was counted a single time. The chain is built from TRBV9 and TRBJ2-3; 10 bases map to TRBD1. CDR1 and CDR2 from the germline V gene are SGDLS and YYNGEE. This CDR3 has 15 residues. With 1 base clipped from V and 4 bases from J, the junction kept 3 bases outside the gene matches. For the CDR3, the DNA is TGTGCCAGCAGCGTAAGGGACAGGGGTTCAGATACGCAGTATTTT. Protein sequence: CASSVRDRGSDTQYF.

V is TRBV7-9 and J is TRBJ1-5; D is possibly TRBD1 (5 bases). Germline values: CDR1 SEHNR, CDR2 FQNEAQ (reference sequence). V was clipped by 7 bases and J by 4 bases, with 17 bases between them. There are 15 residues in the CDR3. CDR3 amino acids: CASTDTGGLNQPQHF. Here the CDR3 DNA reads TGTGCCAGCACCGATACGGGGGGTTTGAATCAGCCCCAGCATTTT.

The V gene is TRBV4-3, the J gene TRBJ1-6; 7 bases line up with TRBD1. V shed 0 bases, J shed 8 bases, and the junction held 10 bases outside the gene matches. The V gene's germline CDR1 is LGHNA and CDR2 YSLEER. This CDR3 is 17 amino acids long. CDR3 protein: CASSQEGAGQVDSPLHF. CDR3 bases: TGCGCCAGCAGCCAAGAAGGAGCTGGACAGGTTGATTCACCCCTCCACTTT.

The chain carries TRBV19 and TRBJ2-7, with TRBD1 matching 10 bases. V trimming: 9 bases; J trimming: 0 bases; junction bases outside the gene matches: 2. The CDR3 extends over 13 amino acids. The germline gives CDR1 LNHDA, CDR2 SQIVND (reference sequence). CDR3: CASRTGGSYEQYF. Written as DNA, the CDR3 is TGTGCCAGCCGGACAGGGGGCTCCTACGAGCAGTACTTC.

In this sample, this clone turned up a few times. CDR3 residues: CASSPDRGPLEQYF. CDR3 coding DNA: TGTGCCAGCAGCCCGGACAGGGGGCCCCTCGAGCAGTACTTC. The chain employs TRBV6-2 or TRBV6-3 and TRBJ2-7, with 11 bases identical to TRBD1. CDR1 is MNHEY, CDR2 SVGEGT, per germline. This CDR3 is built from 14 residues. J was trimmed by 6 bases and V by 6 bases; bases with no gene match: 7.

The chain joins TRBV6-2 or TRBV6-3 to TRBJ1-4; 7 nucleotides match TRBD1. The CDR3 runs to 14 residues. Germline-derived CDR1 and CDR2 are MNHEY and SVGEGT. With 3 bases clipped from V and 8 bases from J, the junction kept 6 bases outside the gene matches. CDR3 loop: CASSYPGQLEKLFF. For the CDR3, the DNA is TGTGCCAGCAGTTATCCGGGACAGCTGGAAAAACTGTTTTTT.

The J gene is TRBJ1-3, the V gene TRBV2; 9 bases align to TRBD1. V shed 6 bases and J 1 base; nucleotides not matched to a gene: 4. Germline CDR1 and CDR2: SNHLY and FYNNEI. The CDR3 sequence is 15 residues long. CDR3 nucleotide sequence: TGTGCCAGCAGGGACAGGGGAGGGTCTGGAAACACCATATATTTT. Translating gives CASRDRGGSGNTIYF.

This clone appeared a single time. V usage is TRBV5-1 and J usage is TRBJ1-1; 9 nucleotides align to TRBD1. Germline V gene sequence: CDR1 SGHRS, CDR2 YFSETQ. The CDR3 extends over 16 amino acids. Trimming cost V 4 bases and J 4 bases; bases outside gene matches: 11. CDR3 in amino acids: CASSGARQGVGTEAFF. CDR3 bases: TGCGCCAGCAGCGGAGCCCGACAGGGGGTAGGCACTGAAGCTTTCTTT.

The V and J genes are TRBV3-1 (or the pseudogene TRBV3-2) and TRBJ1-2, with a weak D call TRBD1 (6 bases). The CDR3 is 16 residues long. The germline gives CDR1 LGHDT, CDR2 YNNKEL (reference sequence). The germline V and J ends were trimmed by 4 bases and 5 bases, with 20 bases remaining between them. CDR3 sequence (DNA): TGTGCCAGCAGCCCCAACAGAAAGGGCACAGGGTATGGCTACACCTTC. Its translation: CASSPNRKGTGYGYTF.

With regard to this clone: One end of the junction does not line up with germline, which may come from a read error. CDR3 protein: CASSVAGESFDRQYF. DNA of the CDR3: TGTGCCAGCAGCGTAGCGGGAGAGTCTTTTGATAGGCAGTATTTT. The chain is built from TRBV9 and TRBJ2-3; the D gene is possibly TRBD2 (6 bases). This CDR3 region has 15 residues. From germline, CDR1 is SGDLS and CDR2 YYNGEE. Variable domain in full (rest from reference TRBV9 and TRBJ2-3): DSGVTQTPKHLITATGQRVTLRCSPRSGDLSVYWYQQSLDQGLQFLIQYYNGEERAKGNILERFSAQQFPDLHSELNLSSLELGDSALYFCASSVAGESFDRQYFGPGTRLTVL.

The chain links TRBV6-5 to TRBJ1-4; 9 bases line up with TRBD1. Germline V gives CDR1 MNHEY, CDR2 SVGAGI. The CDR3 has 14 amino acids. V was clipped by 6 bases and J by 6 bases; unmatched bases: 5. CDR3 coding DNA: TGTGCCAGCAGACGGGGACAGGGACATGAAAAACTGTTTTTT. Translating it yields CASRRGQGHEKLFF.

This CDR3 is CASSGDSEQFF. As DNA, the CDR3 is TGCGCCAGCAGCGGAGATAGTGAGCAGTTCTTC. V is TRBV5-1 and J is TRBJ2-1, with D unresolved. There are 11 residues in the CDR3. The V end was cut by 4 bases, the J end by 9 bases, with 8 bases between. Germline CDR1 and CDR2: SGHRS and YFSETQ.

This chain uses TRBV28 with TRBJ2-3; maybe TRBD1 (5 bases). This CDR3 is 12 amino acids long. Germline-derived CDR1 and CDR2 are MDHEN and SYDVKM. V lost 4 bases, J lost 8 bases, and 10 bases lay in between. The CDR3 DNA follows: TGTGCCAGCAGTTCAGGGATCCGTACGCAGTATTTT. This encodes CASSSGIRTQYF.

This clone is a singleton in its sample. The gene calls are TRBV4-1 and TRBJ1-6; TRBD1 aligns across 7 bases. The CDR3 spans 16 residues. J was trimmed by 6 bases and V by 0 bases; bases with no gene match: 5. The germline V gene has CDR1 MGHRA and CDR2 YSYEKL. The CDR3 DNA is TGCGCCAGCAGCCAAGAAGGCCGACAGGGTAATTCACCCCTCCACTTT. This translates into CASSQEGRQGNSPLHF.

V and J are TRBV5-6 and TRBJ2-6; 11 nucleotides line up with TRBD1. This CDR3 comprises 14 residues. The V and J ends lost 5 bases and 9 bases, in that order; junction bases with no gene match: 4. Germline V lookup: CDR1 SGHDT, CDR2 YYEEEE. As DNA, the CDR3 is TGTGCCAGCAGGGGACAGGGGGTGGGCAACGTCCTGACTTTC. Its protein product is CASRGQGVGNVLTF.

The chain recombines TRBV7-2 with TRBJ2-3, with 8 bases aligning to TRBD2. CDR3 size: 14 residues. The V gene end was trimmed by 6 bases and the J gene end by 2 bases; junction bases not matched to a gene: 4. CDR1 SGHTA and CDR2 FQGNSA come from the germline V gene. CDR3 nucleotides: TGTGCCAGCAGGGAGCGGGGGTTCACAGATACGCAGTATTTT. This sequence encodes CASRERGFTDTQYF.

The rearrangement uses TRBV6-5 and TRBJ1-6; tentatively, D is TRBD1 (5 bases). V was pared by 7 bases and J by 0 bases, with 10 bases between. The CDR3 runs 15 residues. Germline CDR1 MNHEY, CDR2 SVGAGI. CDR3: CASTGGSSYNSPLHF. The CDR3 nucleotides read TGTGCCAGCACCGGGGGGAGCTCCTATAATTCACCCCTCCACTTT.

The chain is built from TRBV10-3 and TRBJ1-1; 8 bases fit TRBD1. With 5 bases clipped from V and 4 bases from J, the junction kept 6 bases outside the gene matches. Germline lookup yields CDR1 ENHRY and CDR2 SYGVKD. The CDR3 is 14 amino acids. CDR3 DNA sequence: TGTGCCATCAGTTCAGGGGGCTGGGGCACTGAAGCTTTCTTT. Encoded protein: CAISSGGWGTEAFF.

The V call is TRBV3-1 (or the pseudogene TRBV3-2), the J call TRBJ2-7, with TRBD1 identical over 7 bases. Germline V gene data show CDR1 as LGHDT and CDR2 as YNNKEL (reference sequence). CDR3 length: 15 amino acids. V dropped 4 bases and J dropped 12; count of bases not matched to a gene: 18. This CDR3 reads CASSLLVPGQKDRYF. Here the CDR3 DNA reads TGTGCCAGCAGCCTTCTAGTACCGGGACAGAAGGATCGGTACTTC.

This chain joins TRBV19 and TRBJ1-2, with TRBD1 matching 10 bases. CDR1 and CDR2 from the germline V gene are LNHDA and SQIVND (reference sequence). V was pared by 7 bases and J by 2 bases, with 7 bases of the junction left unmatched. This CDR3 spans 15 amino acids. CDR3 residues: CASKLGQGKNYGYTF. CDR3 nucleotides: TGTGCCAGTAAACTGGGACAGGGGAAAAACTATGGCTACACCTTC.